Listed here are 8 T cell receptor beta chains from one sample, sequenced in a study of glioma-infiltrating T cells. The iRepertoire nested amplicon-rescue multiplex PCR amplified TCR alpha and beta CDR3s from RNA. TCRdb reprocessed the multiplex PCR reads with MiXCR, giving one entry per CDR3 protein. The table has a few hundred thousand distinct CDR3 sequences, more than 35% seen once. The sequencing input was glioma tissue, nonneoplastic brain tissue, or PBMCs (not recorded which). These receptors were taken from a human donor with low-grade glioma or glioblastoma, undergoing nonglioma brain surgery, or in good health (not recorded which).

For this clonotype: Without the conserved terminal phenylalanine or tryptophan, this CDR3 likely stems from a read error. V gene TRBV28 combines with J gene TRBJ2-4; 10 bases agree with TRBD2. Germline lookup yields CDR1 MDHEN and CDR2 SYDVKM. The V and J ends lost 3 bases and 0 bases, in that order; junction bases with no gene match: 2. The CDR3 covers 16 residues. CDR3 nucleotides: TGTGCCAGCAGTTTCCAGCGGGAGGGAGCCAAAAACATTCAGTACTCC. It encodes CASSFQREGAKNIQYS.

The chain joins TRBV18 to TRBJ2-7, with 9 bases identical to TRBD1. With V trimmed by 3 bases and J by 6 bases, 6 bases remained unmatched. This CDR3 spans 14 amino acids. Germline-derived CDR1 and CDR2 are KGHSH and LQKENI. The CDR3 here is CASSPRTGVGEQYF. The CDR3 DNA reads TGTGCCAGCTCACCTCGGACAGGGGTTGGCGAGCAGTACTTC.

The chain carries TRBV4-2 and TRBJ1-6; D ambiguous. The CDR3 is 15 residues long. Trimming shortened V by 0 bases and J by 6 bases, and 9 bases separated the two germline ends. Germline CDR1 LGHNA, CDR2 YNFKEQ. The DNA of the CDR3 is TGTGCCAGCAGCCAAGATCGGTTCGGTAATTCACCCCTCCACTTT. It codes for CASSQDRFGNSPLHF.

As regards this clonotype: Just one base apart from a much larger clone, this may be a read error. The chain employs TRBV6-2 or TRBV6-3 and TRBJ2-7; D might be TRBD1 (8 bases). The ends were cut back, 5 bases at V and 2 bases at J, with 16 bases in the middle. The CDR3 contains 15 residues. Germline CDR1 and CDR2: MNHEY and SVGEGT. The CDR3, as DNA: TGTGCCAGCAGTACCTATACAGGGGGGGCCTACGAGCAGTACTTC. Translating it yields CASSTYTGGAYEQYF.

This clonotype has a count of ten or more. V usage is TRBV27 and J usage is TRBJ1-5; 9 bases are shared with TRBD1. This CDR3 has 15 residues. The germline V gene has CDR1 MNHEY and CDR2 SMNVEV (reference sequence). With V trimmed by 5 bases and J by 7 bases, 9 bases remained unmatched. The DNA for the CDR3 is TGTGCCAGCAGTATCCGAGGGACAGGGACCCAGCCCCAGCATTTT. This codes for CASSIRGTGTQPQHF.

V gene TRBV10-3 combines with J gene TRBJ2-1; TRBD1 aligns across 8 bases. CDR1 ENHRY and CDR2 SYGVKD come from the germline V gene. The ends lost 3 bases at V and 10 bases at J; junction bases unmatched: 11. The CDR3 extends over 15 amino acids. CDR3 DNA sequence: TGTGCCATCAGTGAAGGACAGGGTGGGTCAAGCGAGCAGTTCTTC. Protein sequence: CAISEGQGGSSEQFF.

J is TRBJ2-7 and V is TRBV7-2, with 11 bases lining up with TRBD2. The junction had 12 bases not matched to a gene; V was cut back by 2 bases and J by 9 bases. Germline V lookup: CDR1 SGHTA, CDR2 FQGNSA. There are 16 residues in the CDR3. CDR3 DNA sequence: TGTGCCAGCAGCTTAATTCCCTCTAGCGGGAGGTCTGGGCAGTACTTC. Translation gives CASSLIPSSGRSGQYF.

There are many counts of this clonotype. The rearrangement uses TRBV27 and TRBJ2-1; 10 nucleotides align to TRBD2. CDR1 and CDR2 from the germline V gene are MNHEY and SMNVEV (reference sequence). With 2 bases clipped from V and 5 bases from J, the junction kept 3 bases outside the gene matches. The CDR3 loop spans 15 amino acids. CDR3 nucleotides: TGTGCCAGCAGTTTAGGGACTAGCGCCCACAATGAGCAGTTCTTC. This sequence encodes CASSLGTSAHNEQFF.